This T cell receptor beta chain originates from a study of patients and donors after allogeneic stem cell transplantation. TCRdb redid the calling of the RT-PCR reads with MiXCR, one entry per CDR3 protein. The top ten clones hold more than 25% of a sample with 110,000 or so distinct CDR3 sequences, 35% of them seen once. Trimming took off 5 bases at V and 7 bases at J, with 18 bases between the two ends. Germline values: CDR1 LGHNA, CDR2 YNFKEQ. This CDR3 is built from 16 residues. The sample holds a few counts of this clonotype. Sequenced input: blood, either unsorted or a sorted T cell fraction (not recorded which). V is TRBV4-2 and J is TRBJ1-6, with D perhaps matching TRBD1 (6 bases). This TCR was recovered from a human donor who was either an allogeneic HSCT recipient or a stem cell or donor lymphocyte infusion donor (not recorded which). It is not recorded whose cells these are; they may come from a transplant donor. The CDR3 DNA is TGTGCCAGCAGCTTTACGTGGAGGACAGAGAATTCACCCCTCCACTTT. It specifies CASSFTWRTENSPLHF.